This is a list of T cell receptor beta chains from one sample in a study of vaccination effects on CD4 cells after COVID-19. Profiling relied on immunoSEQ multiplex PCR, and the TCRdb table lists in-frame clones only, not all of them. The sample has tens of thousands of clones, over 65% seen once. No antigen is known for these receptors. The specimen comprised CD4+ T cells from PBMCs cultured with HCoV-OC43 spike peptides, sampled before COVID-19 vaccination. These receptors all stem from a human donor who received a COVID-19 vaccine. CDR3s include the opening cysteine and the closing phenylalanine or tryptophan. Fields, in order: V gene, D gene, CDR3 length, J gene, clone size, CDR3 protein, CDR3 DNA. D genes are given only for firm matches. Size is omitted from some rows. Given values are once, few, many or a class for expanded clones.

>TRBV20-1|TRBD2|14|TRBJ2-2|-
CSASLAGGTGELFF
TGCAGTGCTAGTCTAGCGGGGGGCACCGGGGAGCTGTTTTTT
>TRBV19|TRBD1|14|TRBJ1-4|once
CASSTTGFNEKLFF
TGTGCCAGTAGTACGACAGGGTTTAATGAAAAACTGTTTTTT
>TRBV19|-|13|TRBJ1-5|-
CASSMGFNQPQHF
TGTGCCAGTAGTATGGGCTTTAATCAGCCCCAGCATTTT
>TRBV5-8|-|13|TRBJ1-1|-
CASPGDGNTEAFF
TGTGCCAGCCCCGGGGACGGAAACACTGAAGCTTTCTTT
>TRBV19|TRBD1|14|TRBJ1-5|-
CASSIGTGPQPQHF
TGTGCCAGTAGTATAGGGACAGGGCCTCAGCCCCAGCATTTT
>TRBV29-1|TRBD1|13|TRBJ1-2|few
CSDGQASNYGYTF
TGCAGCGATGGACAGGCTTCTAACTATGGCTACACCTTC
>TRBV30|-|14|TRBJ1-6|-
CAWSVGTPNSPLHF
TGTGCCTGGAGTGTCGGCACACCCAATTCACCCCTCCACTTT
>TRBV30|-|16|TRBJ2-2|few
CAWRSGRALNTGELFF
TGTGCCTGGAGGTCGGGCAGGGCACTGAACACCGGGGAGCTGTTTTTT
>TRBV7-2|-|15|TRBJ1-5|-
CASSLTGGSNQPQHF
TGTGCCAGCAGCTTGACGGGGGGTAGCAATCAGCCCCAGCATTTT
>TRBV5-5|-|15|TRBJ1-5|few
CASSLAVTSNQPQHF
TGTGCCAGCAGCTTGGCAGTTACGTCCAATCAGCCCCAGCATTTT
>TRBV24-1|-|14|TRBJ2-5|-
CATSDPGGLETQYF
TGTGCCACCAGTGATCCCGGGGGTTTGGAGACCCAGTACTTC
>TRBV5-1|-|15|TRBJ2-1|few
CASSLEVRPYNEQFF
TGCGCCAGCAGCTTGGAGGTTCGCCCGTACAATGAGCAGTTCTTC
>TRBV4-1|TRBD1|17|TRBJ1-3|-
CASSQGGTGFSGNTIYF
TGCGCCAGCAGCCAAGGGGGGACAGGTTTTTCTGGAAACACCATATATTTT
>TRBV18|-|13|TRBJ2-2|few
CASSTPVTGELFF
TGTGCCAGCTCTACCCCCGTGACCGGGGAGCTGTTTTTT
>TRBV5-1|-|15|TRBJ1-1|once
CASSLAGSHGTEAFF
TGCGCCAGCAGCTTGGCGGGGTCCCACGGGACTGAAGCTTTCTTT
>TRBV7-3|-|15|TRBJ2-1|few
CASSLSGAAGNEQFF
TGTGCCAGCAGCTTAAGCGGGGCCGCGGGCAATGAGCAGTTCTTC
>TRBV19|-|15|TRBJ1-5|few
CASSISVISNQPQHF
TGTGCCAGTAGTATATCAGTGATTAGCAATCAGCCCCAGCATTTT
>TRBV7-2|TRBD2|16|TRBJ2-5|-
CASSPNTGTRGETQYF
TGTGCCAGCAGCCCCAACACCGGGACTAGAGGCGAGACCCAGTACTTC
>TRBV10-2|-|13|TRBJ2-3|-
CASSEQSTDTQYF
TGCGCCAGCAGTGAGCAGAGCACAGATACGCAGTATTTT
>TRBV19|-|12|TRBJ2-5|-
CATRGGQETQYF
TGTGCCACCAGGGGTGGCCAAGAGACCCAGTACTTC
>TRBV2|-|14|TRBJ2-2|-
CASSVRQNTGELFF
TGTGCCAGCAGTGTTAGACAGAACACCGGGGAGCTGTTTTTT
>TRBV2|-|14|TRBJ2-3|-
CASSELGLTDTQYF
TGTGCCAGCAGTGAATTGGGGTTGACAGATACGCAGTATTTT
>TRBV6-5|-|14|TRBJ1-2|once
CASNQGRFWSGYTF
TGTGCCAGCAATCAAGGTCGGTTTTGGAGTGGCTACACCTTC
>TRBV28|-|15|TRBJ1-1|few
CASILGGGGHTEAFF
TGTGCCAGCATCTTGGGTGGGGGAGGGCACACTGAAGCTTTCTTT
>TRBV7-3|TRBD1|19|TRBJ1-1|-
CASSWRPGQGKVIGTEAFF
TGTGCCAGCAGCTGGCGGCCGGGACAGGGAAAGGTGATAGGCACTGAAGCTTTCTTT
>TRBV6-5|-|14|TRBJ2-5|-
CASSPRPNPETQYF
TGTGCCAGCAGTCCCCGCCCGAATCCAGAGACCCAGTACTTC
>TRBV6-5|-|13|TRBJ2-2|-
CASELTRFGELFF
TGTGCCAGCGAACTTACCCGGTTCGGGGAGCTGTTTTTT
>TRBV27|TRBD1|14|TRBJ1-1|-
CASSGRGRLAEAFF
TGTGCCAGCAGTGGGAGGGGGCGATTGGCTGAAGCTTTCTTT
>TRBV5-1|-|14|TRBJ2-3|-
CASSSPRQTDTQYF
TGCGCCAGCAGCTCCCCCCGACAGACAGATACGCAGTATTTT
>TRBV7-9|-|15|TRBJ2-1|-
CASSLRKGPDHEQFF
TGTGCCAGCAGCTTAAGGAAGGGGCCCGATCATGAGCAGTTCTTC
>TRBV12-5|TRBD1|15|TRBJ2-1|once
CASGLEGAGYNEQFF
TGTGCTAGTGGTTTGGAGGGGGCCGGGTACAATGAGCAGTTCTTC
>TRBV10-3|-|14|TRBJ1-1|-
CAISSDSTNTEAFF
TGTGCCATCAGTTCGGACAGTACAAACACTGAAGCTTTCTTT
>TRBV19|-|14|TRBJ1-6|-
CASSIVTGNSPLHF
TGTGCCAGTAGTATAGTTACAGGGAATTCACCCCTCCACTTT
>TRBV9|-|15|TRBJ1-1|-
CASSPTTGLRGEAFF
TGTGCCAGCAGCCCGACTACAGGTTTAAGAGGTGAAGCTTTCTTT
>TRBV7-3|-|13|TRBJ2-3|-
CASSLRGADTQYF
TGTGCCAGCAGCTTAAGGGGTGCAGATACGCAGTATTTT
>TRBV19|TRBD1|15|TRBJ1-5|-
CASESDRVTGQPQHF
TGTGCCAGCGAATCGGACAGGGTAACGGGTCAGCCCCAGCATTTT
>TRBV5-1|TRBD2|15|TRBJ2-1|-
CASSLVASGGNEQFF
TGCGCCAGCAGCTTGGTCGCTAGCGGGGGAAATGAGCAGTTCTTC